This TCR beta chain is drawn from a study of shared clonotypes between healthy human individuals. V was pared by 2 bases and J by 4 bases, with 7 bases of the junction left unmatched. This CDR3 region has 15 residues. Germline values: CDR1 MDHEN, CDR2 SYDVKM. The assay was run at deep level. It was about 180 ng DNA, about 30,000 T cell genomes, that sorted-subset replicate PCRs used. Produced via immunoSEQ multiplex PCR; TCRdb's table is partial and in-frame only. Of hundreds of thousands of clones in the sample, around 73% were seen once. With respect to this clone: Its antigen is not identified.

All donors were healthy HIV-negative adults lacking recent acute infections or vaccinations. Study results and limitations: Across subsets, estimated richness was generally greater for naive than for memory populations.

V and J are TRBV28 and TRBJ1-2, with TRBD1 identical over 7 bases. This sequence was found in a woman aged 25 to 45 in good health. The sequenced sample was memory CD4+ T cells sorted from blood. Regarding subset: CD45RA-negative fraction. DNA of the CDR3: TGTGCCAGCAGTTTAGTCTCGGGACAGCCCTATGGCTACACCTTC. Encoded protein: CASSLVSGQPYGYTF.